What follows are 26 T cell receptor beta chains derived from one specimen sequenced in a study of response to subunit inactivated influenza vaccine. In TCRdb, the RT-PCR reads were re-called with MiXCR into one record per CDR3 protein. The repertoire holds some 500,000 distinct CDR3 sequences, approximately 12% seen once, with around 13% in the top ten. Sample: PBMCs from blood, taken more than 35 days after vaccination. These receptors all come from a middle-aged man who received an inactivated influenza vaccine.

This clonotype was seen a few times. The chain combines TRBV5-5 with TRBJ1-4, with unresolved D. V lost 1 base to trimming and J lost 0 bases, with 10 bases between them. CDR3 length: 16 amino acids. Germline assignment: CDR1 SGHKS and CDR2 YYEKEE (reference sequence). CDR3 DNA: TGTGCCAGCAGCTTGTTAGGGATTGCAACTAATGAAAAACTGTTTTTT. Amino acids: CASSLLGIATNEKLFF.

This clonotype was observed many times. V is TRBV20-1 and J is TRBJ2-1; 10 bases line up with TRBD2. Germline values: CDR1 DFQATT, CDR2 SNEGSKA (reference sequence). J lost 15 bases, V lost 0 bases, and 20 bases had no gene match. There are 17 residues in the CDR3. The DNA of the CDR3 is TGCAGTGCTAGAGAAACGACTACGGGTAGGGCTAGCGGGGGCCCGTTCTTC. Translating gives CSARETTTGRASGGPFF.

The sample holds a few counts of this clonotype. The chain is built from TRBV20-1 and TRBJ2-3; no clear D gene. The CDR3 extends over 13 amino acids. Per germline, CDR1 DFQATT and CDR2 SNEGSKA (reference sequence). The germline V and J ends were trimmed by 6 bases and 1 base, with 11 bases remaining between them. The CDR3 region has the DNA TGCAGTGCCATGGCGCCAGGCACAGATACGCAGTATTTT. It encodes CSAMAPGTDTQYF.

Comments on this clonotype: This may be a read error, as it is one base from a much larger clone. CDR3 in DNA: TGCAGTGCTAGGGGAGGCCGCGGGGAGACTGAAGCTCTCTTT. It yields the protein CSARGGRGETEALF. The J gene is TRBJ1-1, the V gene TRBV20-1, with D hard to call. The germline gives CDR1 DFQATT, CDR2 SNEGSKA (reference sequence). CDR3 length: 14 amino acids.

The V call is TRBV20-1, the J call TRBJ1-4; D perhaps matches TRBD1 (6 bases). CDR1 is DFQATT and CDR2 is SNEGSKA in the germline V gene (reference sequence). CDR3 size: 18 residues. The V and J ends lost 1 base and 7 bases respectively, with 25 bases between them. As DNA, the CDR3 is TGCAGTGCTAGAGGGGCGGACAGATGGGGAAATGGTTTTGAAAAACTGTTTTTT. Encoded protein: CSARGADRWGNGFEKLFF.

As for this clonotype: Given a much more abundant clone one base away, this may be a read error. The rearrangement uses TRBV29-1 and TRBJ1-1; D gene unclear. V was shortened by 4 bases and J by 5 bases, with 11 bases between the two germline ends. CDR1 is SQVTM and CDR2 is ANQGSEA in the germline V gene. The CDR3 length is 12 residues. CDR3 sequence reads: CSVGTGLTEAFF. CDR3 nucleotide sequence: TGCAGCGTTGGAACCGGGTTGACTGAAGCTTTCTTT.

The chain uses TRBV5-1 and TRBJ2-3, with 9 bases that match TRBD1. V shed 3 bases, J shed 5 bases, and the junction held 7 bases outside the gene matches. CDR1 is SGHRS and CDR2 is YFSETQ in the germline V gene. This CDR3 contains 15 residues. The CDR3 DNA follows: TGCGCCAGCAGCTCAGGGACAGGGAGGAGAGATACGCAGTATTTT. Translating gives CASSSGTGRRDTQYF.

Comments on this clonotype: A read error may be the cause here, since a much bigger clone is one base away. This chain links TRBV20-1 with TRBJ2-3, with 11 positions matching TRBD2. Germline CDR1 reads DFQATT; CDR2 reads SNEGSKA (reference sequence). The J segment lost 10 bases and the V segment lost 0 bases, leaving 12 bases of the junction unmatched. The CDR3 totals 16 residues. The CDR3 region is CSAREGLADVLGAQYF. The CDR3 DNA sequence: TGCAGTGCTAGAGAGGGACTAGCGGACGTTTTAGGTGCGCAGTATTTT.

This clonotype has only a few counts. This chain links TRBV9 with TRBJ2-7, with a tentative D call TRBD1 (6 bases). Germline CDR1 and CDR2: SGDLS and YYNGEE. The germline V and J ends were trimmed by 7 bases and 5 bases, with 16 bases remaining between them. The CDR3 is made up of 13 amino acids. The CDR3 reads CASGKGEMDEQYF. Written as DNA, the CDR3 is TGTGCCAGCGGAAAGGGGGAAATGGACGAGCAGTACTTC.

This clonotype has just a few counts. The J gene is TRBJ2-1, the V gene TRBV20-1, with 7 bases that match TRBD1. Germline values: CDR1 DFQATT, CDR2 SNEGSKA (reference sequence). This CDR3 has 15 residues. The ends lost 5 bases at V and 3 bases at J; junction bases unmatched: 10. CDR3 in DNA: TGCAGTGCTGGCAAGACAGGGATTCTCTACAATGAGCAGTTCTTC. Its protein product is CSAGKTGILYNEQFF.

There are a few counts of this clonotype. This rearrangement joins TRBV5-6 to TRBJ2-1; no reliable D call. V was pared by 5 bases and J by 6 bases, with 9 bases between. The length of the CDR3 is 12 residues. Per the germline V gene, CDR1 is SGHDT and CDR2 is YYEEEE. The CDR3 DNA reads TGTGCCAGCAGTTATCGGTCCAATGAGCAGTTCTTC. The encoded protein is CASSYRSNEQFF.

This clonotype was recorded at least ten times. The gene calls are TRBV7-7 and TRBJ2-1; D is unresolved. V was trimmed by 1 base and J by 0 bases, leaving 7 bases between them. Germline CDR1 and CDR2: SSHAT and FNYEAQ (reference sequence). The CDR3 loop spans 15 amino acids. DNA of the CDR3: TGTGCCAGCAGCTTAGGTTCGAGCTCCTACAATGAGCAGTTCTTC. Its protein product is CASSLGSSSYNEQFF.

This clonotype has more than one count but fewer than ten. The chain has TRBV28 and TRBJ2-7, with D unresolved. Trimming took off 4 bases at V and 1 base at J, with 17 bases between the two ends. Per germline, CDR1 MDHEN and CDR2 SYDVKM. The CDR3 totals 16 residues. CDR3 coding DNA: TGTGCCAGCAGTTATCCCGACACAACTTCATCCTACGAGCAGTACTTC. This sequence encodes CASSYPDTTSSYEQYF. Drawing the rest from reference TRBV28 and TRBJ2-7, the complete variable domain is DVKVTQSSRYLVKRTGEKVFLECVQDMDHENMFWYRQDPGLGLRLIYFSYDVKMKEKGDIPEGYSVSREKKERFSLILESASTNQTSMYLCASSYPDTTSSYEQYFGPGTRLTVT.

DNA of the CDR3: TGTGCCACCAGCGACGGTCGCGTGCAGTACTTC. Translation: CATSDGRVQYF. This chain uses TRBV24-1 with TRBJ2-7, with D unclear. The CDR3 spans 11 residues. Germline assignment: CDR1 KGHDR and CDR2 SFDVKD. The germline V and J ends were trimmed by 7 bases and 9 bases, with 12 bases remaining between them.

This clonotype showed up just a few times. This chain connects TRBV5-1 to TRBJ2-7; 8 bases are a match to TRBD1. This CDR3 spans 15 amino acids. The germline CDR1 and CDR2 sequences are SGHRS and YFSETQ. V shed 3 bases, J shed 2 bases, and the junction held 7 bases outside the gene matches. The CDR3 sequence is CASSSNTGGPYEQYF. The CDR3 DNA reads TGCGCCAGCAGCTCTAACACAGGGGGACCCTACGAGCAGTACTTC.

This clonotype was recorded a few times. The chain carries TRBV6-2 or TRBV6-3 and TRBJ2-5, with D possibly TRBD2 on 6 matching bases. The ends were cut back, 7 bases at V and 5 bases at J, with 11 bases in the middle. Germline V gives CDR1 MNHEY, CDR2 SVGEGT. The CDR3 is made up of 12 amino acids. The CDR3 DNA follows: TGTGCCAGCACCAACGGAGGGGAGACCCAGTACTTC. Translated: CASTNGGETQYF.

This clonotype was detected a few times. The chain uses TRBV20-1 and TRBJ2-7; 11 bases agree with TRBD2. The CDR3 runs to 14 residues. The germline V gene encodes CDR1 DFQATT and CDR2 SNEGSKA (reference sequence). V trimming: 5 bases; J trimming: 3 bases; junction bases outside the gene matches: 6. The CDR3: CSAARTSGFYEQYF. The CDR3 DNA reads as TGCAGTGCTGCCCGGACTAGCGGGTTCTACGAGCAGTACTTC.

This clonotype was detected only a few times. The V gene is TRBV12-3 or TRBV12-4, the J gene TRBJ1-1, with a possible D match to TRBD1 (5 bases). With 1 base removed from V and 1 base from J, the gap between germline ends came to 10 bases. CDR3 size: 15 residues. The CDR3 here is CASSLGDPGNTEAFF. CDR3 DNA: TGTGCCAGCAGTTTAGGGGACCCAGGGAACACTGAAGCTTTCTTT.

This clonotype was counted a single time. The junction departs from the called germline gene at one end, perhaps through a read error. The CDR3 protein is CARSPGTLNEQFF. The CDR3 coding sequence is TGTGCCCGCAGCCCCGGGACCTTGAATGAGCAGTTCTTC. The chain links TRBV7-3 to TRBJ2-1, with D perhaps given as TRBD1 or TRBD2 (5 bases each). The CDR3 contains 13 residues. The germline V gene has CDR1 SGHTA and CDR2 FQGTGA.

The chain joins TRBV28 to TRBJ2-7; D not certain. CDR3 length equals 14 residues. V was pared by 3 bases and J by 3 bases, with 12 bases between. Germline CDR1 MDHEN, CDR2 SYDVKM. The CDR3 is CASSFSKSDYEQYF. CDR3 in DNA: TGTGCCAGCAGTTTCTCCAAAAGCGACTACGAGCAGTACTTC.

The chain joins TRBV4-1 to TRBJ2-3; 8 bases are a match to TRBD1. Germline-derived CDR1 and CDR2 are MGHRA and YSYEKL. Germline trimming cut 6 bases from V and 6 bases from J; bases unmatched to any gene: 11. The CDR3 covers 15 residues. Written as DNA, the CDR3 is TGCGCCAGCAGAACCTGGACAGGGAAAAACGATACGCAGTATTTT. This translates into CASRTWTGKNDTQYF.

This clonotype was seen once. The genes are TRBV5-1 and TRBJ2-3; D is ambiguous. The CDR3 is made up of 13 amino acids. Germline loops: CDR1 SGHRS, CDR2 YFSETQ. Trimming pared 5 bases from V and 1 base from J, leaving 8 bases between. Here the CDR3 reads CASRDAGTDTQYF. The CDR3 DNA is TGCGCCAGCAGGGACGCGGGCACAGATACGCAGTATTTT.

The count of this clonotype is one. A read error may explain this, as a much larger clone is one base away. The genes are TRBV5-1 and TRBJ2-7; TRBD1 aligns across 9 bases. The V gene's germline CDR1 is SGHRS and CDR2 YFSETQ. V was clipped by 4 bases and J by 5 bases; unmatched bases: 4. The CDR3 contains 13 residues. CDR3 nucleotides: TGCGCCAGCAGCATATGGACAGGGGACGAGCAGTACTTC. Translated, it gives CASSIWTGDEQYF. Full variable domain (outside the CDR3, taken from reference TRBV5-1 and TRBJ2-7): KAGVTQTPRYLIKTRGQQVTLSCSPISGHRSVSWYQQTPGQGLQFLFEYFSETQRNKGNFPGRFSGRQFSNSRSEMNVSTLELGDSALYLCASSIWTGDEQYFGPGTRLTVT.

The chain uses TRBV7-2 and TRBJ1-2, with a tentative D call TRBD1 (5 bases). This CDR3 contains 15 residues. V shed 1 base and J shed 8 bases, with 17 bases lying between them. Germline CDR1 SGHTA, CDR2 FQGNSA. The CDR3 sequence: CASSLGGRASGGYTF. In DNA, the CDR3 is TGTGCCAGCAGCTTAGGTGGCAGGGCCTCAGGAGGCTACACCTTC.

This sequence joins TRBV18 and TRBJ2-5; no firm D call. V was clipped by 5 bases and J by 3 bases, with 7 bases between them. Germline-derived CDR1 and CDR2 are KGHSH and LQKENI. The CDR3 length is 12 residues. The CDR3 region is CASSASEETQYF. The CDR3 DNA reads as TGTGCCAGCTCAGCTAGTGAAGAGACCCAGTACTTC.

This clonotype was seen a few times. The chain has TRBV12-3 or TRBV12-4 and TRBJ2-3, with 10 bases that match TRBD2. After removal of 6 bases from V and 0 bases from J, the junction contained 9 bases not matched to a gene. The CDR3 loop spans 17 amino acids. CDR3 DNA: TGTGCCAGCAGCCATAAAAGCGGGAGGGGAAGCACAGATACGCAGTATTTT. As protein: CASSHKSGRGSTDTQYF.